The clone carrying this T cell receptor (beta chain) was detected once. Its antigen is unknown. The trim removed 5 bases at V and 4 bases at J, leaving 4 bases unmatched. CDR1 MDHEN and CDR2 SYDVKM come from the germline V gene. The CDR3 loop spans 14 amino acids. The data are from a study of PD-L1 blockade in urothelial cancer. Study-level background: In terms of prior chemotherapy, patients had received 0 to 3 regimens. Overall study results and limits: Pretreatment clonality of the blood TCR repertoire below the median was predictive of superior survival.

The patients' disease, urothelial carcinoma, was locally advanced or metastatic. The table came from immunoSEQ multiplex PCR; TCRdb's copy has only in-frame clones and leaves some out. The data show some 80,000 clones, roughly 87% seen once. The specimen was PBMCs, collected around atezolizumab (anti-PD-L1) treatment. The origin of this receptor is a woman between 65 and 79 years old with urothelial cancer. The chain carries TRBV28 and TRBJ1-4; 7 bases line up with TRBD1. CDR3: CASSLGQDNEKLFF. CDR3 DNA sequence: TGTGCCAGCAGTCTCGGACAGGATAATGAAAAACTGTTTTTT.